This is a list of T cell receptor beta chains from one sample in a study of vaccination and CD4 T cells after COVID-19. TCRdb re-called the PCR reads through MiXCR, storing one row per CDR3 protein. This sample has fewer than 10,000 distinct CDR3 sequences; approximately 31% occur once, and the top ten carry 20% to 25%. For these receptors, no antigen is known. Sequenced material: CD4+ T cells from blood, cultured in vitro. Receptor source: a human donor in good health. Each CDR3 is given with its conserved first and last residue. A D gene is named only where the DNA matches it firmly. Clone size is given for some rows only: seen once, a few or many times, or a class if the clone is expanded.

v_gene	d_gene	j_gene	abundance	CDR3nt	CDR3aa
TRBV7-2	TRBD2	TRBJ2-1	once	TGTGCCAGCAGCTTAGTTGGTCTAGCGGGGACCAATGAGCAGTTCTTC	CASSLVGLAGTNEQFF
TRBV6-5	TRBD2	TRBJ2-3	.	TGTGCCAGCAGTTTGACCGCTAGCGGGCCAAGCACAGATACGCAGTATTTT	CASSLTASGPSTDTQYF
TRBV6-1	.	TRBJ1-5	.	TGTGCCAGCAGTGAAGTTGGGCTGGGGAGCAATCAGCCCCAGCATTTT	CASSEVGLGSNQPQHF
TRBV28	.	TRBJ2-3	.	TGTGCCAGCCCTTTTGTTGCGCAGACCACAGATACGCAGTATTTT	CASPFVAQTTDTQYF
TRBV20-1	.	TRBJ1-6	.	TGCAGTGCTAGAGTACCGGGGAGCTCCTATAATTCACCCCTCCACTTT	CSARVPGSSYNSPLHF
TRBV5-4	TRBD1	TRBJ2-5	few	TGTGCCAGCAGCTTTCCGACAGGGGGGCAAGAGACCCAGTACTTC	CASSFPTGGQETQYF
TRBV5-6	TRBD1	TRBJ1-2	few	TGTGCCAGCAGCCAAGGACAGGCTGAGGGCTACACCTTC	CASSQGQAEGYTF
TRBV7-3	.	TRBJ1-1	medium-sized	TGTGCCAGCAGCTTAAGTTCTGGGAGGTTCACCTTT	CASSLSSGRFTF
TRBV6-1	.	TRBJ2-4	.	TGTGCCAGCAAGGGGCTAGCCAAAAACATTCAGTACTTC	CASKGLAKNIQYF
TRBV5-1	.	TRBJ2-5	.	TGCGCCACCGGCGAAGGCAGCCTGACCCAGTACTTC	CATGEGSLTQYF
TRBV4-2	TRBD2	TRBJ2-5	few	TGTGCCAGCAGCCAAGGCGAAGCGGGAGGGCCGATTGTTGAGACCCAGTACTTC	CASSQGEAGGPIVETQYF
TRBV19	TRBD1	TRBJ1-2	.	TGTGCCAGTAGTAGAACAGGACAGGGGGGCTATGGCTACACCTTC	CASSRTGQGGYGYTF
TRBV7-2	TRBD1	TRBJ2-2	.	TGTGCCAGCAGCTTCGCCGGGACAGGGCTCCCCGGGGAGCTGTTTTTT	CASSFAGTGLPGELFF
TRBV6-1	.	TRBJ1-2	.	TGTGCCAGCAGCCGGCATCCGGCACCAGCTAACTATGGCTACACCTTC	CASSRHPAPANYGYTF
TRBV6-2/TRBV6-3	.	TRBJ1-1	few	TGTGCCAGCAGTTTGCGAGCGGGACGGCCGAGCAACACTGAAGCTTTCTTT	CASSLRAGRPSNTEAFF
TRBV6-1	.	TRBJ2-2	.	TGTGCCAGCTGGGAGACTAGGAACACCGGGGAGCTGTTTTTT	CASWETRNTGELFF
TRBV6-2/TRBV6-3	.	TRBJ2-3	.	TGTGCCAGCAGTTACTCGGCAGGGAACACAGATACGCAGTATTTT	CASSYSAGNTDTQYF
TRBV6-1	TRBD2	TRBJ2-7	few	TGTGCCAGCAGTGAATTAGGACTAGGAGCCGAGCAGTACTTC	CASSELGLGAEQYF
TRBV4-1	.	TRBJ1-3	.	TGCGCCAGCAGCCAACCGCAGGGGTACGCTGGAAACACCATATATTTT	CASSQPQGYAGNTIYF
TRBV6-5	.	TRBJ2-2	few	TGTGCCAGCAGTTACTCTTCCCTAGCGAGACTAACCGGGGAGCTGTTTTTT	CASSYSSLARLTGELFF
TRBV18	TRBD1	TRBJ1-1	once	TGTGCCAGCTCACCGGGGACAGGGGGATACACTGAAGCTTTCTTT	CASSPGTGGYTEAFF
TRBV10-3	.	TRBJ1-5	.	TGTGCCAGTAACGAAAGGGCAGATAGCAATCAGCCCCAGCATTTT	CASNERADSNQPQHF
TRBV24-1	.	TRBJ1-5	few	TGTGCCACCAGTGCACAGCCTAATCAGCCCCAGCATTTT	CATSAQPNQPQHF
TRBV7-9	.	TRBJ2-5	.	TGTGCCGCTCAGCGTGACCAAGAGACCCAGTACTTC	CAAQRDQETQYF
TRBV27	.	TRBJ2-4	.	TGTGCCAGCAGTTTAACGTGGCAGGCGCCTTTAGCCAAAAACATTCAGTACTTC	CASSLTWQAPLAKNIQYF
TRBV5-4	.	TRBJ1-1	.	TGTGCCAGCAGCTTCAGTCAGGGGATAGGGAACACTGAAGCTTTCTTT	CASSFSQGIGNTEAFF
TRBV7-2	.	TRBJ1-2	.	TGTGCCAGCAGCCATCCGGTTTTGGCCCAAGTTGGTGGCTACACCTTC	CASSHPVLAQVGGYTF
TRBV19	.	TRBJ2-1	few	TGTGCCAGTAGTAGTTCGTCGAGCTCCTACAATGAGCAGTTCTTC	CASSSSSSSYNEQFF
TRBV5-4	.	TRBJ2-1	.	TGTGCCAGCAGCAGCGCACTCTCCTACAATGAGCAGTTCTTC	CASSSALSYNEQFF
TRBV9	TRBD2	TRBJ2-3	.	TGTGCCAGCAGCTTCCGGACGGGGGGTACGCAGTATTTT	CASSFRTGGTQYF
TRBV20-1	TRBD2	TRBJ2-1	few	TGCAGTGCTAGAGGGACTAGTTATCCCTACAATGAGCAGTTCTTC	CSARGTSYPYNEQFF